This TCR beta chain was profiled in a study of blood T cell repertoires in COVID-19. Study-wide context: Italy, Spain and the United States were the sources of the convalescent and acute COVID-19 samples.

The CDR3 is 14 amino acids. Between the trimmed V and J ends, which lost 2 bases and 0 bases, there was a span of 9 bases. CDR1 is SGHRS and CDR2 is YFSETQ in the germline V gene. Profiled with immunoSEQ multiplex PCR; TCRdb holds only in-frame clones, not every one. Here the sample spans 55,000 to 75,000 clones, about 90% being singletons. This clonotype was obtained from a man in his fifties or sixties with acute or convalescent COVID-19. The source material was peripheral blood. This rearrangement joins TRBV5-1 to TRBJ2-7, with D maybe TRBD2 (5 bases). The CDR3 DNA follows: TGCGCCAGCAGCTTTATTAGCGACTCCTACGAGCAGTACTTC. Residues: CASSFISDSYEQYF.